This TCR beta chain is from a study of shared clonotypes between healthy human individuals (dated by TCRdb to 2019 to 2021). Concerning the study at large: The cohort comprised a couple of women and a few men aged 18 to 49 years. Per donor, three plates each were used for CD4 naive and CD4 memory, two for CD8 naive, and one for CD8 memory. To increase sequencing depth and limit assay-specific biases, different laboratories used diverse techniques to prepare libraries and sequence TCR repertoires. Leukapheresis yielded between about 0.94 and 9.5 billion PBMCs per donor. The study deeply sequenced blood TCR repertoires of about 5 healthy adults to estimate repertoire size and the extent of clonotype sharing between individuals. Overall study results and their limits: Sampling was restricted to blood, and TCR repertoires in tissues likely differ from the TCR repertoires found in blood. Sharing across a handful of donors was observed for approximately 4.6% of naive CD4, 3% to 3.5% of naive CD8, 2% to 2.5% of memory CD4, and roughly 0.4% of memory CD8 clonotypes. Incomplete sequencing was indicated by rarefaction of sorted-subset datasets, despite the large sequencing depth. Naive subsets generally had larger estimated clonotype richness than memory subsets did. Compared with non-shared clonotypes, the clonotypes found in all four sorted-subset donors had higher generation probabilities. Pairwise subsampling led to the expectation that sequencing depth would affect the degree of clonotype sharing among donors. Because the study included only a small number of donors, the genetic and exposure-history diversity represented was limited.

The donors were healthy, HIV-negative adults with no recently reported acute infections or vaccinations. Every donor was a Caucasian adult residing in Nashville, Tennessee, USA. CD4+ T cells were enriched by magnetic negative selection, after which naive cells were positively selected on CD45RA and the negative fraction was taken as the memory subset. Blood was obtained by leukapheresis, after which PBMCs were separated by Ficoll-Histopaque density gradient centrifugation and cryopreserved in liquid nitrogen vapor phase. Analytical flow cytometry was used to check the purity and quantity of each magnetically sorted T cell population. Genomic DNA was isolated from every sorted fraction and measured by UV absorbance on a Nanodrop 2000c. This clone turned up a few times. It has no known antigen specificity. Within one base of it there is no much larger clone, and no base qualities were kept. TCR CDR3 regions were amplified from genomic DNA by multiplex PCR using the deep immunoSEQ assay. Genomic DNA extracted from each cell subset was distributed evenly over all wells of several immunoSEQ 96-well plates, and each plate served as one replicate. Each replicate PCR for sorted subsets received roughly 200 ng genomic DNA, equal to tens of thousands of T cell genomes. Purified libraries were measured with a Qubit 3.0 fluorometer, size-checked on a Bioanalyzer 2100, and measured again with the KAPA Library Quantification kit. Every immunoSEQ 96-well plate was sequenced on a separate single-read 150-cycle Illumina NextSeq 550 flow cell. The study's processing was this. Because the immunoSEQ output included only junctional sequences and no quality scores, the filtering could not be the same as the filtering used for full-length reads. Sequences were annotated with PyIR, a Python wrapper for IgBLAST v1.9, using IMGT germline references to assign V/J genes and CDR3. Reads were removed for weak V/J assignments (E-value above 1e-6), missing CDR3, stop codons, out-of-frame junctions, or ambiguous translated residues. A V3J clonotype was defined by an identical inferred V gene, J gene, and CDR3 amino acid sequence. Percentage overlap between repertoires was calculated by dividing the number of shared unique clonotypes by the size of the smaller repertoire. Repertoire richness was assessed with RTK rarefaction, the Chao1 estimator, and Recon v2.1 estimates of unobserved clonotypes. OLGA was used to compute generation probabilities for all TCRbeta clonotypes that the gDNA method yielded from a few donors. TCRdb took this table from immuneACCESS and kept in-frame rearrangements with V and J called. Such tables lack part of the clones; where checked against another copy, unresolved V genes explain under half of the gap, and the rest is unexplained. V, J and clone size were drawn from that table, and D and trimming were deduced from the DNA. The sample records millions of clones, roughly 94% of which are singletons. The ten largest clonotypes hold under 0.15% of the sample.

Relative to germline, V is 1 base shorter and J is 5 bases shorter, with 6 bases between their ends. The germline V gene gives CDR1 as SGHTA and CDR2 as FQGTGA. CDR3 length: 13 amino acids, cysteine to phenylalanine. The CDR3 DNA has 39 bases and is translated from base 1. The sequence derives from a man between 18 and 35 years old in good health. This sequence uses TRBV7-3 and TRBJ2-1; the D segment could be TRBD1, given 5 matching bases. The specimen sequenced was naive CD4+ T cells sorted from blood. This specimen's cell subset or site label, per the study, means: CD45RA+ positively selected. DNA sequence: TGTGCCAGCAGCTTAAGGGGCCACAATGAGCAGTTCTTC. Its amino acids are CASSLRGHNEQFF.